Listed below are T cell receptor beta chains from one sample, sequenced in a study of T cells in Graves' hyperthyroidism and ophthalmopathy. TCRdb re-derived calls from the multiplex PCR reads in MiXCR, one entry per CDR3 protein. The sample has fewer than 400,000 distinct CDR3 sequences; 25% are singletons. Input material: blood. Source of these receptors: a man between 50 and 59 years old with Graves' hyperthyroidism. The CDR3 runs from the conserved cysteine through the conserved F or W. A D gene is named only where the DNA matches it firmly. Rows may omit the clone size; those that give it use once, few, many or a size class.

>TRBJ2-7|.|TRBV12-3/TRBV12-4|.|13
CASSFRGMDEQYF
TGTGCCAGCAGTTTCCGGGGGATGGACGAGCAGTACTTC
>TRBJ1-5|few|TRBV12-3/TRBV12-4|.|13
CASSYGGNQPQHF
TGTGCCAGCAGTTATGGGGGCAATCAGCCCCAGCATTTT
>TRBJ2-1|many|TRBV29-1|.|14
CSAGGGQGDNEQFF
TGCAGCGCCGGCGGAGGGCAGGGGGACAATGAGCAGTTCTTC
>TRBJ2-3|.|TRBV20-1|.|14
CSARAPLVSDTQYF
TGCAGTGCTAGAGCCCCTTTGGTTAGCGATACGCAGTATTTT
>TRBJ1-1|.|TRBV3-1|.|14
CASSWGGVGTEAFF
TGTGCCAGCAGCTGGGGGGGGGTAGGCACTGAAGCTTTCTTT
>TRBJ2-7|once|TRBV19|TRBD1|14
CASSIAGQPYEQYF
TGTGCCAGTAGTATAGCGGGACAGCCCTACGAGCAGTACTTC
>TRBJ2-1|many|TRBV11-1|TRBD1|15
CASSVQGASYNEQFF
TGTGCCAGCAGCGTACAGGGGGCTTCCTACAATGAGCAGTTCTTC
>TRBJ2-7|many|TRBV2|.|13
CASRGGGTYEQYF
TGTGCCAGCAGGGGGGGAGGCACCTACGAGCAGTACTTC
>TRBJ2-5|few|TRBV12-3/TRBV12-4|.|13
CASTGDLQETQYF
TGTGCCAGCACCGGGGACCTTCAAGAGACCCAGTACTTC
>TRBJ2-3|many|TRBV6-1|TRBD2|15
CASSVSGRGVDTQYF
TGTGCCAGCAGTGTTAGCGGGAGGGGTGTGGATACGCAGTATTTT
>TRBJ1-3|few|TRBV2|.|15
CASSARGVSGNTIYF
TGTGCCAGCAGTGCTCGGGGAGTGTCTGGAAACACCATATATTTT